The 26 T cell receptor beta chains presented below share a single source sample, sequenced in a study of blood T cell repertoires in COVID-19. Sequencing was performed with immunoSEQ multiplex PCR; in TCRdb, only in-frame clones are kept and a portion is missing. The table has about 50,000 clones, about 90% seen once; the top ten hold around 15%. The specimen was peripheral blood. These receptors all stem from a human donor in a cohort sampled during active COVID-19.

The gene calls are TRBV24-1 and TRBJ2-3, with 11 bases that match TRBD1. Germline V gene sequence: CDR1 KGHDR, CDR2 SFDVKD. The length of the CDR3 is 16 residues. J gave up 4 bases and V 4 bases, and 6 bases lay outside the gene matches. The CDR3 DNA reads as TGTGCCACCAGTGACACGGGACAGGGGGTTGCAGATACGCAGTATTTT. Its translation is CATSDTGQGVADTQYF.

The chain joins TRBV9 to TRBJ1-2; D perhaps matches TRBD1 (5 bases). Trimming removed 0 bases from V and 4 bases from J, with 10 bases in between. The CDR3 has 14 amino acids. Germline V gene lookup returns CDR1 SGDLS and CDR2 YYNGEE. The DNA for the CDR3 is TGTGCCAGCAGCGTAGACCCAACAGGCTATGGCTACACCTTC. This translates into CASSVDPTGYGYTF.

V usage is TRBV18 and J usage is TRBJ2-1, with a tentative D call TRBD2 (5 bases). This CDR3 comprises 12 residues. V was shortened by 6 bases and J by 10 bases, with 13 bases between the two germline ends. From germline, CDR1 is KGHSH and CDR2 LQKENI. This chain's CDR3 is CASSASSGEQFF. The CDR3 region has the DNA TGTGCCAGCTCCGCTAGCTCTGGAGAGCAGTTCTTC.

This chain links TRBV5-1 with TRBJ1-1, with D possibly being TRBD1 (6 bases). The V gene lost 0 bases and the J gene lost 0 bases, with 9 bases spanning the gap. This CDR3 is 15 amino acids long. Looked up from germline, CDR1 is SGHRS and CDR2 is YFSETQ. The CDR3 reads CASSLEGGVNTEAFF. The CDR3 coding sequence is TGCGCCAGCAGCTTGGAAGGGGGTGTGAACACTGAAGCTTTCTTT.

The DNA for the CDR3 is TGTGCCAGCAGCTTAGTAATCCAGGGGGAGCAGTACTTC. Protein product: CASSLVIQGEQYF. The chain couples TRBV7-2 to TRBJ2-7; D might be TRBD1 (6 bases). Germline V gene lookup returns CDR1 SGHTA and CDR2 FQGNSA. V was trimmed by 1 base and J by 7 bases, leaving 11 bases between them. The CDR3 loop spans 13 amino acids. The whole variable domain, filled in from reference TRBV7-2 and TRBJ2-7, reads GAGVSQSPSNKVTEKGKDVELRCDPISGHTALYWYRQSLGQGLEFLIYFQGNSAPDKSGLPSDRFSAERTGGSVSTLTIQRTQQEDSAVYLCASSLVIQGEQYFGPGTRLTVT.

This sequence joins TRBV2 and TRBJ1-5; 7 bases are a match to TRBD1. This CDR3 has 15 residues. V lost 4 bases to trimming and J lost 5 bases; unmatched junction nucleotides: 8. The germline V gene encodes CDR1 SNHLY and CDR2 FYNNEI. The CDR3 spells CASSARTGLDQPQHF. In nucleotides, the CDR3 is TGTGCCAGCAGTGCCCGGACAGGTCTTGATCAGCCCCAGCATTTT.

This chain links TRBV5-4 with TRBJ2-7, with D tentatively TRBD2 (6 bases). Trimming removed 1 base from V and 0 bases from J, with 14 bases in between. Germline V gene data show CDR1 as SGHNT and CDR2 as YYREEE (reference sequence). The CDR3 totals 16 residues. CDR3 nucleotide sequence: TGTGCCAGCAGCTTGAGCCGGGGGAGACTCTCCTACGAGCAGTACTTC. This gives the protein CASSLSRGRLSYEQYF.

The genes are TRBV7-3 and TRBJ2-2; no definite D call. Germline V gives CDR1 SGHTA, CDR2 FQGTGA. The ends were cut back, 4 bases at V and 1 base at J, with 7 bases in the middle. The CDR3 contains 14 residues. CDR3 DNA: TGTGCCAGCAGCTCCAACTGGAACACCGGGGAGCTGTTTTTT. This codes for CASSSNWNTGELFF.

The chain has TRBV7-2 and TRBJ2-7; weak D call: TRBD2 (6 bases). Trimming pared 5 bases from V and 1 base from J, leaving 15 bases between. Germline V gene sequence: CDR1 SGHTA, CDR2 FQGNSA. The CDR3 is made up of 15 amino acids. The DNA for the CDR3 is TGTGCCAGCAGCGGTCAGGGAGGTCTTTCCTACGAGCAGTACTTC. It specifies CASSGQGGLSYEQYF.

The rearrangement joins TRBV6-1 to TRBJ1-1; unclear D gene. The V end was cut by 1 base, the J end by 3 bases, with 12 bases between. The CDR3 is 15 amino acids. Germline V gene data show CDR1 as MNHNS and CDR2 as SASEGT. The CDR3 sequence is CASSEGAVGYTEAFF. The CDR3 DNA sequence: TGTGCCAGCAGTGAAGGAGCTGTCGGGTACACTGAAGCTTTCTTT.

J is TRBJ2-7 and V is TRBV6-2 or TRBV6-3; 7 nucleotides align to TRBD1. With 2 bases clipped from V and 6 bases from J, the junction kept 10 bases outside the gene matches. CDR1 and CDR2 (germline): MNHEY, SVGEGT. This CDR3 contains 15 residues. The CDR3 coding sequence is TGTGCCAGCAGTTACGCTCGACAGGGAACCTTCGAGCAGTACTTC. Amino acids: CASSYARQGTFEQYF.

This clone showed up just once. V is TRBV30 and J is TRBJ1-2, with 7 bases fitting TRBD1. Germline trimming cut 5 bases from V and 7 bases from J; bases unmatched to any gene: 4. This CDR3 contains 11 residues. CDR1 is GTSNPN, CDR2 SVGIG, per germline (reference sequence). CDR3 nucleotides: TGTGCCTGGCGACAGGGATCTGGCTACACCTTC. Protein product: CAWRQGSGYTF.

The chain employs TRBV6-2 or TRBV6-3 and TRBJ2-1; 7 bases match TRBD2. J lost 7 bases, V lost 0 bases, and 12 bases had no gene match. Germline CDR1 and CDR2: MNHEY and SVGEGT. This CDR3 contains 17 residues. CDR3 in amino acids: CASSYSTGRLASNEQFF. DNA of the CDR3: TGTGCCAGCAGTTACTCGACGGGTAGACTAGCTAGTAATGAGCAGTTCTTC.

This rearrangement joins TRBV5-6 to TRBJ2-6; TRBD1 matches at 7 bases. Germline-derived CDR1 and CDR2 are SGHDT and YYEEEE. V lost 4 bases to trimming and J lost 0 bases; unmatched junction nucleotides: 4. The CDR3 runs 16 residues. CDR3 amino acids: CASSRTGGSGANVLTF. CDR3 nucleotide sequence: TGTGCCAGCAGCCGGACAGGCGGCTCTGGGGCCAACGTCCTGACTTTC.

The chain is built from TRBV28 and TRBJ1-3, with TRBD1 as a possible D gene (6 bases). Germline V gene data show CDR1 as MDHEN and CDR2 as SYDVKM. CDR3 length: 17 amino acids. V lost 7 bases and J 4 bases, leaving 23 bases between the germline ends. The DNA of the CDR3 is TGTGCCAGCATTAATAGGGGGAACCCCCGAGAAGGAAACACCATATATTTT. Translated, it gives CASINRGNPREGNTIYF. Looking up the rest from reference TRBV28 and TRBJ1-3 gives the full variable domain: DVKVTQSSRYLVKRTGEKVFLECVQDMDHENMFWYRQDPGLGLRLIYFSYDVKMKEKGDIPEGYSVSREKKERFSLILESASTNQTSMYLCASINRGNPREGNTIYFGEGSWLTVV.

The V gene is TRBV7-3, the J gene TRBJ1-1, with D possibly matching TRBD1 (6 bases). Trimming left V 5 bases short and J 0 bases short, with 10 bases between. Germline CDR1 reads SGHTA; CDR2 reads FQGTGA. The CDR3 is made up of 14 amino acids. Here the CDR3 DNA reads TGTGCCAGCAGCCCGGGACACCTGAACACTGAAGCTTTCTTT. It codes for CASSPGHLNTEAFF.

This clone showed up just once. The chain carries TRBV11-2 and TRBJ2-7, with 7 bases fitting TRBD1. The CDR3 spans 14 residues. Germline CDR1 is SGHAT and CDR2 is FQNNGV. The V segment lost 7 bases and the J segment 4 bases; nucleotides outside the gene matches: 10. CDR3 amino acids: CASNSLEGAYEQYF. The CDR3 DNA is TGTGCCAGCAACTCCCTTGAGGGGGCTTACGAGCAGTACTTC.

This clone was observed a single time. J is TRBJ2-1 and V is TRBV6-5, with D perhaps matching TRBD2 (6 bases). The CDR3 has 15 amino acids. Germline V gene data show CDR1 as MNHEY and CDR2 as SVGAGI. V lost 8 bases and J 0 bases, leaving 14 bases between the germline ends. The CDR3 loop reads CASLGGESSYNEQFF. Written as DNA, the CDR3 is TGTGCCAGCCTCGGGGGTGAAAGCTCCTACAATGAGCAGTTCTTC.

This clone appeared a single time. CDR3 region: CAWSVWADTQYF. CDR3 nucleotides: TGTGCCTGGAGTGTTTGGGCCGATACGCAGTATTTT. The chain is built from TRBV30 and TRBJ2-3; D is uncertain. V was cut by 0 bases and J by 6 bases, with 7 bases left in between. There are 12 residues in the CDR3. Germline loops: CDR1 GTSNPN, CDR2 SVGIG (reference sequence).

The chain is built from TRBV5-1 and TRBJ1-2; TRBD1 might be the D (6 bases). This CDR3 is 15 amino acids long. Germline V gives CDR1 SGHRS, CDR2 YFSETQ. Trimming stripped 0 bases from V and 3 bases from J, with 12 bases between. CDR3 in DNA: TGCGCCAGCAGCTTGGAACAGGGAGGGGACTATGGCTACACCTTC. Translating gives CASSLEQGGDYGYTF.

There are a few counts of this clone. J is TRBJ2-7 and V is TRBV5-4, with 9 bases matching TRBD2. Germline values: CDR1 SGHNT, CDR2 YYREEE (reference sequence). Trimming at V came to 5 bases and at J to 1 base, leaving 7 bases not matched to a gene. The CDR3 is made up of 15 amino acids. The CDR3 DNA reads as TGTGCCAGCAGTCCGGAGGGACTAGCTTCCTACGAGCAGTACTTC. This gives the protein CASSPEGLASYEQYF.

The J gene is TRBJ2-3, the V gene TRBV3-1 (or the pseudogene TRBV3-2); D not certain. CDR1 LGHDT and CDR2 YNNKEL come from the germline V gene (reference sequence). Trimming took 6 bases from V and 0 from J, leaving 4 bases between them. The CDR3 runs to 12 residues. The CDR3 DNA follows: TGTGCCAGCAGTTCTAGCACAGATACGCAGTATTTT. Protein: CASSSSTDTQYF.

This clone was counted only a few times. The chain links TRBV28 to TRBJ1-1; no clear D. The CDR3 spans 14 residues. Between the trimmed V and J ends, which lost 4 bases and 5 bases, there was a span of 14 bases. CDR1 and CDR2 from the germline V gene are MDHEN and SYDVKM. The CDR3, as DNA: TGTGCCAGCAGTTCGGGGAGGTATCGGACTGAAGCTTTCTTT. This translates into CASSSGRYRTEAFF.

The chain is built from TRBV29-1 and TRBJ2-7; D is ambiguous. The CDR3 has 11 amino acids. The V end was cut by 0 bases, the J end by 8 bases, with 8 bases between. Per germline, CDR1 SQVTM and CDR2 ANQGSEA. CDR3 sequence reads: CSVEDLAKQYF. The CDR3 DNA follows: TGCAGCGTTGAAGATCTTGCGAAGCAGTACTTC.

The chain joins TRBV6-4 to TRBJ2-3, with D possibly being TRBD2 (5 bases). V lost 4 bases and J 0 bases, leaving 11 bases between the germline ends. The CDR3 runs to 15 residues. Germline values: CDR1 MRHNA, CDR2 SNTAGT. CDR3 bases: TGTGCCAGCAGTGTCGGAGGCAGCAGCACAGATACGCAGTATTTT. It yields the protein CASSVGGSSTDTQYF.

The chain joins TRBV7-9 to TRBJ2-7; weak D call: TRBD1 (6 bases). The CDR3 is 12 residues long. Germline V CDR1 and CDR2: SEHNR, FQNEAQ (reference sequence). V was trimmed by 3 bases and J by 6 bases, leaving 9 bases between them. Here the CDR3 reads CASSFTGLEQYF. As DNA, the CDR3 is TGTGCCAGCAGCTTCACAGGGCTCGAGCAGTACTTC. The full variable domain, with the rest looked up from reference TRBV7-9 and TRBJ2-7, is DTGVSQNPRHKITKRGQNVTFRCDPISEHNRLYWYRQTLGQGPEFLTYFQNEAQLEKSRLLSDRFSAERPKGSFSTLEIQRTEQGDSAMYLCASSFTGLEQYFGPGTRLTVT.